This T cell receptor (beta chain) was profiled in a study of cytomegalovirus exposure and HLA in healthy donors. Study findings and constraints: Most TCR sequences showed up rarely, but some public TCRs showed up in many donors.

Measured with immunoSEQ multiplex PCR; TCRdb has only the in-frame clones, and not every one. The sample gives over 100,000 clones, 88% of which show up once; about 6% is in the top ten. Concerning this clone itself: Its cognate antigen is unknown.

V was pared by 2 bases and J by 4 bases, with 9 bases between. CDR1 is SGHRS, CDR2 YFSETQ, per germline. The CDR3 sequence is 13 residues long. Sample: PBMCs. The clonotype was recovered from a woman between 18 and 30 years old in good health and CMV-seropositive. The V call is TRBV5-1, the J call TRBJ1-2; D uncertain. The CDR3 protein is CASSLDGLYGYTF. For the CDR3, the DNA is TGCGCCAGCAGCTTAGACGGACTCTATGGCTACACCTTC.